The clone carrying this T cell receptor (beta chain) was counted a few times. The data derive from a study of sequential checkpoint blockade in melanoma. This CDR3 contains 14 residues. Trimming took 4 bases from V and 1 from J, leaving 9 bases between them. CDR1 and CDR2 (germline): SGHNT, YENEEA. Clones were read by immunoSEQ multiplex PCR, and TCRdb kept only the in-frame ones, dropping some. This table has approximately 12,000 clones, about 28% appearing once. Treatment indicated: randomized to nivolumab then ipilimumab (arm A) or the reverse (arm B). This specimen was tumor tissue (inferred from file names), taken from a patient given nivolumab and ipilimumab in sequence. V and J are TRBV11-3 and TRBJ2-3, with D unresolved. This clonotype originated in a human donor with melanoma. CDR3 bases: TGTGCCAGCAGCTGGGCTTTTGGCACAGATACGCAGTATTTT. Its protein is CASSWAFGTDTQYF.